The 5 T cell receptor beta chains listed next were all sequenced from one sample in a study of PD-1 blockade in classical Hodgkin lymphoma. Generated by immunoSEQ multiplex PCR, the TCRdb table keeps only in-frame clones and is missing some. The sample shows over 20,000 clones, nearly 75% of them seen only once. Each patient's relapse followed autologous stem cell transplantation, and brentuximab vedotin exposure varied. This specimen was peripheral blood mononuclear cells (PBMCs), taken before the second cycle of nivolumab. These receptors were collected from a human donor with classical Hodgkin lymphoma.

The chain combines TRBV5-5 with TRBJ2-7; no definite D call. The germline gives CDR1 SGHKS, CDR2 YYEKEE (reference sequence). There are 13 residues in the CDR3. Trimming left V 5 bases short and J 0 bases short, with 9 bases between. CDR3 in DNA: TGTGCCAGCAGTATGGAACCCTCCTACGAGCAGTACTTC. Its protein is CASSMEPSYEQYF.

V is TRBV9 and J is TRBJ1-3; D unresolved. This CDR3 has 17 residues. Between the trimmed V and J ends, which lost 5 bases and 0 bases, there was a span of 18 bases. Germline lookup yields CDR1 SGDLS and CDR2 YYNGEE. This CDR3 is CASSQGGRSYSGNTIYF. The CDR3 bases are TGTGCCAGCAGTCAAGGTGGTCGCAGTTACTCTGGAAACACCATATATTTT. The full variable domain, with the rest looked up from reference TRBV9 and TRBJ1-3, is DSGVTQTPKHLITATGQRVTLRCSPRSGDLSVYWYQQSLDQGLQFLIQYYNGEERAKGNILERFSAQQFPDLHSELNLSSLELGDSALYFCASSQGGRSYSGNTIYFGEGSWLTVV.

The chain recombines TRBV30 with TRBJ1-2; the match to TRBD1 covers 7 bases. CDR3 length equals 14 residues. With 0 bases clipped from V and 4 bases from J, the junction kept 5 bases outside the gene matches. Germline-derived CDR1 and CDR2 are GTSNPN and SVGIG (reference sequence). The CDR3, as DNA: TGTGCCTGGAGTGTAGGAGGGGGCAGCTATGGCTACACCTTC. Amino acid sequence: CAWSVGGGSYGYTF.

V and J are TRBV18 and TRBJ2-2, with TRBD1 as a possible D gene (6 bases). This CDR3 has 15 residues. Germline CDR1 and CDR2: KGHSH and LQKENI. The V and J ends lost 4 bases and 4 bases respectively, with 13 bases between them. CDR3 sequence (DNA): TGTGCCAGCTCACGGGCCAGGGGATTCACCGGGGAGCTGTTTTTT. The encoded protein is CASSRARGFTGELFF.

This chain connects TRBV6-5 to TRBJ2-1; 8 positions agree with TRBD2. CDR1 MNHEY and CDR2 SVGAGI come from the germline V gene. After removal of 2 bases from V and 1 base from J, the junction contained 4 bases not matched to a gene. CDR3 length: 16 residues. The CDR3 DNA is TGTGCCAGCAGTTACACCAGCGGGAGATCCTACAATGAGCAGTTCTTC. Residues: CASSYTSGRSYNEQFF.